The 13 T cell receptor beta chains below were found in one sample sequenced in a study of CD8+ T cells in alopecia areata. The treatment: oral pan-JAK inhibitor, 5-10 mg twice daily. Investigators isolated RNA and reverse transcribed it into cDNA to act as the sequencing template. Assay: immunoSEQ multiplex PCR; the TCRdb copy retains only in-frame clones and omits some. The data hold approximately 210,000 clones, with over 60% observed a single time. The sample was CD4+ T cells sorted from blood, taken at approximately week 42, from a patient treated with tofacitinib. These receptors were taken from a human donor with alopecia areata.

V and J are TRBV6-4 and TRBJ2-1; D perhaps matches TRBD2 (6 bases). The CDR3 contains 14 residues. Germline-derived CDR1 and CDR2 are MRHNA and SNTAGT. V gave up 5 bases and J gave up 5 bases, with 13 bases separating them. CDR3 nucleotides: TGTGCCAGCAGTCCCGGGACTCGAAACAATGAGCAGTTCTTC. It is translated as CASSPGTRNNEQFF.

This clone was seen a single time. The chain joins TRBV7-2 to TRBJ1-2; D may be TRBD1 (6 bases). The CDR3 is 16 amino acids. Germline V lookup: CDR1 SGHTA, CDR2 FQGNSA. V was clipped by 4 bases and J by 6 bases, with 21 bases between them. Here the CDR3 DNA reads TGTGCCAGCAGCTCTCGAAACCCGGGACACCCGGATGGCTACACCTTC. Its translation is CASSSRNPGHPDGYTF.

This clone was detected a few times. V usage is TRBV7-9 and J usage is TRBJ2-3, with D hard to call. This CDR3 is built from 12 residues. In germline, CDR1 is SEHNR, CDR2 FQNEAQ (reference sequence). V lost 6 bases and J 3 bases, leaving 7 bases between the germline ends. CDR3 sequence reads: CASRSGTDTQYF. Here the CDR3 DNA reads TGTGCCAGCAGATCCGGGACAGATACGCAGTATTTT.

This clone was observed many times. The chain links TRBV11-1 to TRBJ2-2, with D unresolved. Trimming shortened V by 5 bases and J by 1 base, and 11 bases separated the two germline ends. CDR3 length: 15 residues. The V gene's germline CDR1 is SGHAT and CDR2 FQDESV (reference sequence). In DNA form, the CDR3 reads TGTGCCAGCAGCGAATTAACTGGGAACACCGGGGAGCTGTTTTTT. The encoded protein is CASSELTGNTGELFF.

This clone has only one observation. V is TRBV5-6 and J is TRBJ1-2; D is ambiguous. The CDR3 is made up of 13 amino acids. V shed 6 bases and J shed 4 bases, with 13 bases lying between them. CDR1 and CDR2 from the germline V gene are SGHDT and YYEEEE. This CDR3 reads CASTQSAGYGYTF. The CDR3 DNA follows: TGTGCCAGCACCCAGTCGGCAGGCTATGGCTACACCTTC.

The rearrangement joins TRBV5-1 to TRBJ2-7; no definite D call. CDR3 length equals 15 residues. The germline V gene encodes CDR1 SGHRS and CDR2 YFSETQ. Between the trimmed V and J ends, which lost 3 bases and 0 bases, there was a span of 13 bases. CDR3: CASSSSTGASYEQYF. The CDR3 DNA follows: TGCGCCAGCAGCTCTTCGACCGGAGCCTCCTACGAGCAGTACTTC.

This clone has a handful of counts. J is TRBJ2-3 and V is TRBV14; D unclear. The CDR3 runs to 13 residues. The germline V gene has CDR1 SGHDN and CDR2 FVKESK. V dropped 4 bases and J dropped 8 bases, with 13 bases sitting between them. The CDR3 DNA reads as TGTGCCAGCAGCCCTTTTCCGAGTAGTACGCAGTATTTT. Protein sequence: CASSPFPSSTQYF.

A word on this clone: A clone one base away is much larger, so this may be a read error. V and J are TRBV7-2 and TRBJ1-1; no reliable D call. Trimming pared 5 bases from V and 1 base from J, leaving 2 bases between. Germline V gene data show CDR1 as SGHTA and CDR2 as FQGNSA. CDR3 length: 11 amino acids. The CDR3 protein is CASSGNTEAFF. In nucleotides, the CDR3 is TGTGCCAGCAGCGGGAACACTGAAGCTTTCTTT.

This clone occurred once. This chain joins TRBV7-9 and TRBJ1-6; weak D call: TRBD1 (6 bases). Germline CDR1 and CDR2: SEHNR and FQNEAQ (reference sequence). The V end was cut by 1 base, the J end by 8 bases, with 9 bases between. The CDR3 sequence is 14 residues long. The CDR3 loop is CASSLEGGHSPLHF. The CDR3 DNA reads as TGTGCCAGCAGCTTAGAGGGGGGGCATTCACCCCTCCACTTT.

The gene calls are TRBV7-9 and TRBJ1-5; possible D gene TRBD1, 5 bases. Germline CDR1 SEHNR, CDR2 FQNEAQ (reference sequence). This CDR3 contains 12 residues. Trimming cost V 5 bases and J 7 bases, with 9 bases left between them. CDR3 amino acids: CASSPGGQPQHF. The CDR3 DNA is TGTGCCAGCAGCCCGGGGGGACAGCCCCAGCATTTT.

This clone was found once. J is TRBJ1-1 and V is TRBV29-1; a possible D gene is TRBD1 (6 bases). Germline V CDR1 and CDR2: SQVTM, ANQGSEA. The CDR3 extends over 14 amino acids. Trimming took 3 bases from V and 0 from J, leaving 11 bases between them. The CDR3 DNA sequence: TGCAGCGTTGAGGGGGGCGCGTTGAACACTGAAGCTTTCTTT. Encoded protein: CSVEGGALNTEAFF.

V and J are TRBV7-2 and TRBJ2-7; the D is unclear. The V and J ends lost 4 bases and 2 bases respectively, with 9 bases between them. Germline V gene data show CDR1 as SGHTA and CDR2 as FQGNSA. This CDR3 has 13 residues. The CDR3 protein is CASSSAVPYEQYF. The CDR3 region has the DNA TGTGCCAGCAGCTCCGCGGTTCCCTACGAGCAGTACTTC.

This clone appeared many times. CDR3 nucleotides: TGTGCCAGCAGCTTAGTAGGCCTTAACACTGAAGCTTTCTTT. The encoded protein is CASSLVGLNTEAFF. This rearrangement joins TRBV7-2 to TRBJ1-1; unclear D gene. Germline CDR1 and CDR2: SGHTA and FQGNSA. The germline V and J ends were trimmed by 1 base and 2 bases, with 8 bases remaining between them. This CDR3 has 14 residues.